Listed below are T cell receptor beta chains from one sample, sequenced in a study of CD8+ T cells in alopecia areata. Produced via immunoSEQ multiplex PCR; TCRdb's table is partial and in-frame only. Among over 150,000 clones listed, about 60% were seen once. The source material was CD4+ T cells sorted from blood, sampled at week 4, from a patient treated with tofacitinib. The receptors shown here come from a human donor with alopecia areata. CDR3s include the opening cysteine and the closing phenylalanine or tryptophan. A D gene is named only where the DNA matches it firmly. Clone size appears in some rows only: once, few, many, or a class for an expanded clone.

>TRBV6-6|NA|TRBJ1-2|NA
CASSDSNYGYTF
TGTGCCAGCAGCGACAGTAACTATGGCTACACCTTC
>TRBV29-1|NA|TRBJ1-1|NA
CSVEGQGTEAFF
TGCAGCGTTGAGGGGCAGGGCACTGAAGCTTTCTTT
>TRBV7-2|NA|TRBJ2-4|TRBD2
CASSNSGGKNIQYF
TGTGCCAGCAGCAACTCGGGGGGAAAAAACATTCAGTACTTC
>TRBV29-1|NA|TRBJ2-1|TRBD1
CSGHRGLNYNEQFF
TGCAGCGGTCACAGGGGCCTAAACTACAATGAGCAGTTCTTC
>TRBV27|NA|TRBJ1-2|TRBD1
CASSSFAGGGYTF
TGTGCCAGCAGTTCTTTTGCAGGGGGCGGCTACACCTTC
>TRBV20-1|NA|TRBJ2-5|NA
CSARVTETQYF
TGCAGTGCTAGAGTTACAGAGACCCAGTACTTC
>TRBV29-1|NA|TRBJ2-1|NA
CSVDGATYNEQFF
TGCAGCGTTGACGGGGCCACCTACAATGAGCAGTTCTTC
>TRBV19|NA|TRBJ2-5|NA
CASRGTGTQYF
TGTGCCAGTAGGGGGACTGGGACCCAGTACTTC
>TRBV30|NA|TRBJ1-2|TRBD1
CAWRDRGDYGYTF
TGTGCCTGGCGAGACAGGGGTGACTATGGCTACACCTTC
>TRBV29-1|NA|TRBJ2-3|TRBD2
CSVVGSSGPRTDTQYF
TGCAGCGTTGTGGGTTCTAGCGGTCCCCGCACAGATACGCAGTATTTT
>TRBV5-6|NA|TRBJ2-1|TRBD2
CASSLDPVGRPYNEQFF
TGTGCCAGCAGCCTGGACCCCGTCGGGAGGCCCTACAATGAGCAGTTCTTC
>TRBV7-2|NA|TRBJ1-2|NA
CASTLLRSAGGYTF
TGTGCCAGCACCCTGCTCAGGTCGGCGGGTGGCTACACCTTC
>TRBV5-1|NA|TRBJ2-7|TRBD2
CASSLAGGAQGYEQYF
TGCGCCAGCAGCTTGGCCGGGGGGGCGCAAGGTTACGAGCAGTACTTC
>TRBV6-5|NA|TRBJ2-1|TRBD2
CASTPGTSGRGGQFF
TGTGCCAGCACTCCCGGGACTAGCGGGAGAGGTGGGCAGTTCTTC
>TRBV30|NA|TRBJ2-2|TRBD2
CAWTERGKTNTGELFF
TGTGCCTGGACAGAGCGGGGGAAAACGAACACCGGGGAGCTGTTTTTT
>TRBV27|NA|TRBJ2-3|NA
CASSLDRLVDTQYF
TGTGCCAGCAGTTTAGATAGATTGGTGGATACGCAGTATTTT
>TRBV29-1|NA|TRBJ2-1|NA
CSGIPGHRRVNEQFF
TGCAGCGGCATACCGGGACATCGTAGGGTGAATGAGCAGTTCTTC
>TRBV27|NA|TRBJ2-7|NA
CATLQFKVQQYF
TGTGCCACCCTCCAGTTTAAGGTCCAGCAGTACTTC
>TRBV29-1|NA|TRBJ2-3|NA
CSVDLRHSTDTQYF
TGCAGCGTTGATCTCAGACATAGCACAGATACGCAGTATTTT
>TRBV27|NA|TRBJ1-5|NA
CASSLSKGYSNQPQHF
TGTGCCAGCAGTTTATCGAAAGGGTATAGCAATCAGCCCCAGCATTTT
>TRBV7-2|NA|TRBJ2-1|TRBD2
CASSRLAGGFNNEQFF
TGTGCCAGCAGCCGACTAGCGGGAGGTTTCAACAATGAGCAGTTCTTC
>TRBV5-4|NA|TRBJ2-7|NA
CASSLAGGHPREQYF
TGTGCCAGCAGCTTGGCCGGGGGCCACCCTAGGGAGCAGTACTTC
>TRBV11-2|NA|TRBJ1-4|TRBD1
CASSLLDRLNEKLFF
TGTGCCAGCAGCTTACTGGACAGGCTTAATGAAAAACTGTTTTTT
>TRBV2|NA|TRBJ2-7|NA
CASSRGAGSLHEQYF
TGTGCCAGCAGCAGGGGCGCAGGGTCCCTCCACGAGCAGTACTTC
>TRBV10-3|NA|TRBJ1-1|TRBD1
CAISTGTGMNTEAFF
TGTGCCATCAGCACCGGGACAGGGATGAACACTGAAGCTTTCTTT
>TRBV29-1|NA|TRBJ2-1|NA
CSVARDRSYNEQFF
TGCAGCGTTGCAAGGGACCGGTCCTACAATGAGCAGTTCTTC
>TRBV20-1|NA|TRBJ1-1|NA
CSATKDRRTFF
TGCAGTGCTACAAAGGACCGGCGAACTTTCTTT
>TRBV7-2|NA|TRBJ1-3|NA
CASSSGPTSTIYF
TGTGCCAGCAGCTCGGGACCGACGAGCACCATATATTTT
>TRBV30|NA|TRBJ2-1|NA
CAWSVSSLNNEQFF
TGTGCCTGGAGTGTAAGCTCCCTCAACAATGAGCAGTTCTTC
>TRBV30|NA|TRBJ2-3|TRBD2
CAWSNRRTSGVADTQYF
TGTGCCTGGAGTAACCGACGGACTAGCGGGGTGGCAGATACGCAGTATTTT
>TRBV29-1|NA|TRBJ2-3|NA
CSVWTSTDTQYF
TGCAGCGTTTGGACTAGCACAGATACGCAGTATTTT
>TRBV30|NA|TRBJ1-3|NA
CAWNGIRSGNTIYF
TGTGCCTGGAATGGAATACGCTCTGGAAACACCATATATTTT
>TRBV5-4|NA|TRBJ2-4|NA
CASSIETSIQYF
TGTGCCAGCAGCATCGAGACCAGCATTCAGTACTTC
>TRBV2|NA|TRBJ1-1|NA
CASTLTGARAEAFF
TGTGCCAGCACCTTAACGGGAGCACGGGCTGAAGCTTTCTTT
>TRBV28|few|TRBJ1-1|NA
CASTRHGITEAFF
TGTGCCAGCACAAGGCACGGGATCACTGAAGCTTTCTTT
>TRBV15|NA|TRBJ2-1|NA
CATSPEYGYNEQFF
TGTGCCACCAGCCCTGAATACGGTTACAATGAGCAGTTCTTC
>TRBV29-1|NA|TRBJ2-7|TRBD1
CSAEQGRGNEQYF
TGCAGCGCCGAACAGGGCAGGGGGAACGAGCAGTACTTC
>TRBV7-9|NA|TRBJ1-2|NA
CASSSGQNGYTF
TGTGCCAGCAGCTCCGGACAGAATGGCTACACCTTC